A single sample is the source of the 24 T cell receptor beta chains below, sequenced in a study of regulatory T cells in long-lasting Graves disease. Both iRepertoire HTBI primers and Arm-PCR of CDR3 regions were used to build the TCR beta libraries. TCRdb passed the multiplex PCR reads through MiXCR, listing each CDR3 protein once. The sample records approximately 540,000 distinct CDR3 sequences, about 12% being singletons. Indicated time point: newly diagnosed GD, antithyroid drugs for less than 3 months. The TCR library was made from RNA that had been extracted from PBMCs in TRIzol. The same data also went into a second study, on T cells in Graves' hyperthyroidism and ophthalmopathy.

Sequenced material: peripheral blood mononuclear cells (PBMCs), taken at new diagnosis, from a patient treated with antithyroid drugs. Receptors were obtained from a woman under 40 with Graves disease.

This clonotype was seen ten or more times. J is TRBJ2-7 and V is TRBV29-1; no definite D call. Trimming shortened V by 4 bases and J by 0 bases, and 7 bases separated the two germline ends. The CDR3 contains 12 residues. Germline-derived CDR1 and CDR2 are SQVTM and ANQGSEA. CDR3 protein: CSVATTSYEQYF. The CDR3 nucleotides read TGCAGCGTTGCTACAACCTCCTACGAGCAGTACTTC.

This clonotype was picked up many times. The V and J genes are TRBV27 and TRBJ1-2; D remains ambiguous. Per germline, CDR1 MNHEY and CDR2 SMNVEV (reference sequence). V lost 3 bases to trimming and J lost 1 base, with 12 bases between them. The CDR3 runs to 15 residues. The CDR3 DNA follows: TGTGCCAGCAGTTTCCGCGCGACAATTAACTATGGCTACACCTTC. Its translation is CASSFRATINYGYTF.

This clonotype has a count of ten or more. The rearrangement uses TRBV11-3 and TRBJ2-3, with D perhaps matching TRBD1 (6 bases). Trimming removed 5 bases from V and 2 bases from J, with 14 bases in between. The CDR3 is 15 amino acids. Germline assignment: CDR1 SGHNT and CDR2 YENEEA. CDR3 nucleotides: TGTGCCAGCAGCCGTCGAAACAGGGTCACAGATACGCAGTATTTT. Protein sequence: CASSRRNRVTDTQYF.

The table lists this clonotype with many counts. The chain joins TRBV7-9 to TRBJ2-3, with D possibly TRBD2 on 6 matching bases. Trimming left V 6 bases short and J 3 bases short, with 16 bases between. The CDR3 loop spans 15 amino acids. CDR1 is SEHNR and CDR2 is FQNEAQ in the germline V gene (reference sequence). The CDR3 DNA reads TGTGCCAGCAGACTAGGAGGGCCCGGTACAGATACGCAGTATTTT. The encoded protein is CASRLGGPGTDTQYF.

This clonotype appeared a few times. The CDR3 nucleotides are TGTGCCAGTAGTATTTCCCCGCGGGGTAGCGGGCTCTACAATGAGCAGTTCTTC. Translation gives CASSISPRGSGLYNEQFF. This chain uses TRBV19 with TRBJ2-1; 7 nucleotides align to TRBD2. There are 18 residues in the CDR3. Germline loops: CDR1 LNHDA, CDR2 SQIVND (reference sequence). With V trimmed by 3 bases and J by 3 bases, 14 bases remained unmatched.

This clonotype came up many times. The chain carries TRBV6-2 or TRBV6-3 and TRBJ1-2; 12 bases are a match to TRBD1. Trimming took 0 bases from V and 7 from J; bases not matched to a gene: 6. The germline V gene encodes CDR1 MNHEY and CDR2 SVGEGT. The CDR3 contains 16 residues. DNA for the CDR3: TGTGCCAGCAGTTACTCCGGGACAGGGGGCCTATCTGGCTACACCTTC. Protein: CASSYSGTGGLSGYTF.

This clonotype was counted many times. V usage is TRBV5-1 and J usage is TRBJ2-6; D is undetermined. Germline V gene sequence: CDR1 SGHRS, CDR2 YFSETQ. V was cut by 0 bases and J by 2 bases, with 6 bases left in between. The CDR3 is made up of 15 amino acids. The CDR3 nucleotides read TGCGCCAGCAGCTTGGAACCAACTGGGGCCAACGTCCTGACTTTC. It encodes CASSLEPTGANVLTF. Based on the CDR3 plus reference TRBV5-1 and TRBJ2-6, the full variable domain is KAGVTQTPRYLIKTRGQQVTLSCSPISGHRSVSWYQQTPGQGLQFLFEYFSETQRNKGNFPGRFSGRQFSNSRSEMNVSTLELGDSALYLCASSLEPTGANVLTFGAGSRLTVL.

J is TRBJ1-2 and V is TRBV4-1, with TRBD1 as a possible D gene (6 bases). Germline V gene sequence: CDR1 MGHRA, CDR2 YSYEKL. V lost 0 bases, J lost 7 bases, and 12 bases lay in between. CDR3 length equals 14 residues. The CDR3 reads CASSQDWGLGGYTF. The CDR3 DNA is TGCGCCAGCAGCCAAGATTGGGGGCTTGGTGGCTACACCTTC.

Concerning this clonotype itself: Since a much larger clone is just one base distant, this may be a read error. The rearrangement joins TRBV12-3 or TRBV12-4 to TRBJ1-3; D is unresolved. V lost 3 bases to trimming and J lost 2 bases, with 11 bases between them. The CDR3 runs 15 residues. The CDR3 nucleotides read TGTGCCAGCAGTTTTCACCGGAACCCTGGAAACACCATATATTTT. Translation: CASSFHRNPGNTIYF.

In its sample, this clonotype was seen many times. V is TRBV30 and J is TRBJ1-1, with D possibly TRBD1 on 5 matching bases. The V gene lost 3 bases and the J gene lost 4 bases, with 12 bases spanning the gap. Germline loops: CDR1 GTSNPN, CDR2 SVGIG (reference sequence). The CDR3 totals 13 residues. As DNA, the CDR3 is TGTGCCTGGAGACTACAGGATCCCACTGAAGCTTTCTTT. It specifies CAWRLQDPTEAFF.

The sample holds many counts of this clonotype. The V gene is TRBV29-1, the J gene TRBJ1-1; TRBD1 might be the D (5 bases). This CDR3 is 13 amino acids long. In germline, CDR1 is SQVTM, CDR2 ANQGSEA. V was trimmed by 5 bases and J by 2 bases, leaving 12 bases between them. CDR3 sequence reads: CSVRGRGNTEAFF. DNA for the CDR3: TGCAGCGTTCGGGGGAGAGGAAACACTGAAGCTTTCTTT. Full variable domain (remainder filled in from reference TRBV29-1 and TRBJ1-1): SAVISQKPSRDICQRGTSLTIQCQVDSQVTMMFWYRQQPGQSLTLIATANQGSEATYESGFVIDKFPISRPNLTFSTLTVSNMSPEDSSIYLCSVRGRGNTEAFFGQGTRLTVV.

In its sample, this clonotype was seen many times. V usage is TRBV28 and J usage is TRBJ1-1; D might be TRBD1 (5 bases). Germline loops: CDR1 MDHEN, CDR2 SYDVKM. The CDR3 totals 13 residues. Trimming removed 10 bases at V and 7 bases at J, with 19 bases between. CDR3 in DNA: TGTGCCATTCGGGACGTGATCTCCGATGAAGCTTTCTTT. Its translation is CAIRDVISDEAFF.

The chain recombines TRBV4-2 with TRBJ2-7; D unclear. CDR3 size: 14 residues. The germline V gene has CDR1 LGHNA and CDR2 YNFKEQ. V was clipped by 3 bases and J by 5 bases, with 14 bases between them. Here the CDR3 DNA reads TGTGCCAGCAGCCAGCCCCGCGTGCTCGACGAGCAGTACTTC. The encoded protein is CASSQPRVLDEQYF.

This clonotype was seen many times. The rearrangement joins TRBV18 to TRBJ2-3, with D uncertain. The ends were cut back, 5 bases at V and 2 bases at J, with 14 bases in the middle. The CDR3 sequence is 15 residues long. Germline CDR1 and CDR2: KGHSH and LQKENI. CDR3 amino acids: CASSIIGSLTDTQYF. The CDR3 nucleotides read TGTGCCAGCTCAATTATTGGCAGCCTCACAGATACGCAGTATTTT.

The rearrangement joins TRBV28 to TRBJ2-3; weak D call: TRBD2 (6 bases). The CDR3 contains 15 residues. Germline V gene sequence: CDR1 MDHEN, CDR2 SYDVKM. Trimming cost V 2 bases and J 4 bases, with 13 bases left between them. The DNA for the CDR3 is TGTGCCAGCAGTTTAGAACTAGCTTGGGCAGATACGCAGTATTTT. It yields the protein CASSLELAWADTQYF. Together with reference TRBV28 and TRBJ2-3, the CDR3 gives the full variable domain: DVKVTQSSRYLVKRTGEKVFLECVQDMDHENMFWYRQDPGLGLRLIYFSYDVKMKEKGDIPEGYSVSREKKERFSLILESASTNQTSMYLCASSLELAWADTQYFGPGTRLTVL.

This clonotype has ten or more counts. V usage is TRBV20-1 and J usage is TRBJ1-6; a weak D match, TRBD1 (6 bases). Germline CDR1 DFQATT, CDR2 SNEGSKA (reference sequence). Trimming shortened V by 5 bases and J by 7 bases, and 18 bases separated the two germline ends. This CDR3 has 15 amino acids. The CDR3 reads CSAYSETGANSPLHF. The CDR3 region has the DNA TGCAGTGCTTATTCCGAGACAGGCGCCAATTCACCCCTCCACTTT.

This clonotype was counted many times. The chain recombines TRBV9 with TRBJ2-3; 10 bases align to TRBD2. V lost 0 bases to trimming and J lost 3 bases; unmatched junction nucleotides: 4. Germline V gene data show CDR1 as SGDLS and CDR2 as YYNGEE. CDR3 length: 16 amino acids. The CDR3 DNA reads as TGTGCCAGCAGCGTAGCTAGCGGGAGACAAACAGATACGCAGTATTTT. The encoded protein is CASSVASGRQTDTQYF. The entire variable domain, with the rest obtained from reference TRBV9 and TRBJ2-3, is as follows: DSGVTQTPKHLITATGQRVTLRCSPRSGDLSVYWYQQSLDQGLQFLIQYYNGEERAKGNILERFSAQQFPDLHSELNLSSLELGDSALYFCASSVASGRQTDTQYFGPGTRLTVL.

This clonotype was recorded at least ten times. This rearrangement joins TRBV30 to TRBJ2-7; 9 positions match TRBD1. Per germline, CDR1 GTSNPN and CDR2 SVGIG (reference sequence). This CDR3 comprises 16 residues. The junction had 12 bases not matched to a gene; V was cut back by 1 base and J by 5 bases. The CDR3 sequence: CAWSERPGQGYNEQYF. The CDR3 nucleotides are TGTGCCTGGAGTGAACGACCGGGACAGGGATATAACGAGCAGTACTTC.

This chain joins TRBV7-9 and TRBJ1-2; 10 nucleotides align to TRBD1. Looked up from germline, CDR1 is SEHNR and CDR2 is FQNEAQ (reference sequence). The trim removed 1 base at V and 0 bases at J, leaving 11 bases unmatched. This CDR3 is built from 19 residues. The CDR3 DNA reads as TGTGCCAGCAGCTTAGGTATCCCGGGACAGGGGCCTACTAACTATGGCTACACCTTC. Translation: CASSLGIPGQGPTNYGYTF.

With regard to this clonotype: This probably arose from a read error, given a far larger clone one base away. This chain joins TRBV11-2 and TRBJ1-1; D is unresolved. The V end lost 6 bases, the J end lost 0 bases, and 5 bases lay between the germline ends. This CDR3 has 12 amino acids. Germline V CDR1 and CDR2: SGHAT, FQNNGV. The CDR3 spells CASRIMNTEAFF. In DNA form, the CDR3 reads TGTGCCAGCAGGATCATGAACACTGAAGCTTTCTTT.

The rearrangement joins TRBV27 to TRBJ2-7; 9 nucleotides line up with TRBD1. V trimming: 0 bases; J trimming: 3 bases; junction bases outside the gene matches: 9. Germline-derived CDR1 and CDR2 are MNHEY and SMNVEV (reference sequence). The CDR3 has 17 residues. CDR3 residues: CASSLSLRDRVVYEQYF. The CDR3 DNA is TGTGCCAGCAGTTTATCCCTCCGGGACAGGGTAGTCTACGAGCAGTACTTC.

This chain uses TRBV6-2 or TRBV6-3 with TRBJ2-7; D could derive from TRBD1 or TRBD2 (6 bases each). The CDR3 spans 12 residues. From germline, CDR1 is MNHEY and CDR2 SVGEGT. Trimming took 6 bases from V and 6 from J, leaving 12 bases between them. CDR3 sequence reads: CASSPRGAEQYF. The CDR3 coding sequence is TGTGCCAGCAGCCCGAGGGGGGCCGAGCAGTACTTC.

This clonotype has ten or more counts. The chain is built from TRBV7-2 and TRBJ1-4; 7 bases map to TRBD1. With V trimmed by 4 bases and J by 11 bases, 19 bases remained unmatched. Germline V gene sequence: CDR1 SGHTA, CDR2 FQGNSA. The CDR3 runs 17 residues. CDR3 sequence: CASSSAPRQGVGQKLFF. CDR3 bases: TGTGCCAGCAGCTCCGCCCCCAGGCAGGGGGTGGGTCAGAAACTGTTTTTT. The full variable domain, with the rest looked up from reference TRBV7-2 and TRBJ1-4, is GAGVSQSPSNKVTEKGKDVELRCDPISGHTALYWYRQSLGQGLEFLIYFQGNSAPDKSGLPSDRFSAERTGGSVSTLTIQRTQQEDSAVYLCASSSAPRQGVGQKLFFGSGTQLSVL.

This clonotype was seen many times. V usage is TRBV6-5 and J usage is TRBJ2-3, with D possibly TRBD2 on 6 matching bases. Trimming removed 0 bases from V and 6 bases from J, with 13 bases in between. CDR3 length: 15 residues. Looked up from germline, CDR1 is MNHEY and CDR2 is SVGAGI. CDR3 bases: TGTGCCAGCAGTTACTCACGCGGGGTCGGGGATACGCAGTATTTT. Residues: CASSYSRGVGDTQYF.